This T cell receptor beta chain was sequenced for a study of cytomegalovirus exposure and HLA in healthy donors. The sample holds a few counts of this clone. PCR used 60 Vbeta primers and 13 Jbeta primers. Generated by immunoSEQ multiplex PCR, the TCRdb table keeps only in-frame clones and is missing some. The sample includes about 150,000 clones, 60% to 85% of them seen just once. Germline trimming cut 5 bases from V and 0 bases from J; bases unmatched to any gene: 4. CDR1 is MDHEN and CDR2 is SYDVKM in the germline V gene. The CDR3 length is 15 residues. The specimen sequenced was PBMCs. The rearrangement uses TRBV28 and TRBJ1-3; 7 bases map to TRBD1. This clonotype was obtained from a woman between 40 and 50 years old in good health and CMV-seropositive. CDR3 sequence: CASSPGTASGNTIYF. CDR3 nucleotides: TGTGCCAGCAGTCCCGGGACAGCCTCTGGAAACACCATATATTTT. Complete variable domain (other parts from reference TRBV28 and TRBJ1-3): DVKVTQSSRYLVKRTGEKVFLECVQDMDHENMFWYRQDPGLGLRLIYFSYDVKMKEKGDIPEGYSVSREKKERFSLILESASTNQTSMYLCASSPGTASGNTIYFGEGSWLTVV.